The 19 T cell receptor beta chains given below trace back to one sample, sequenced in a study of OX40 agonist ivuxolimab in advanced cancers. Here immunoSEQ multiplex PCR was the method, and the copy in TCRdb shows in-frame clones only, minus some. Of approximately 70,000 clones in the sample, approximately 85% were seen once. This sample comprised CD4+ or CD8+ T cells sorted from blood, obtained in a trial of the OX40 agonist ivuxolimab. These TCRs come from an adult with an advanced solid tumor such as melanoma, head and neck, liver or kidney cancer.

This rearrangement joins TRBV2 to TRBJ1-2; 9 bases fit TRBD1. The V segment lost 6 bases and the J segment 8 bases; nucleotides outside the gene matches: 7. Per the germline V gene, CDR1 is SNHLY and CDR2 is FYNNEI. This CDR3 has 13 amino acids. The CDR3 reads CASSPGTGIGYTF. The CDR3 DNA reads TGTGCCAGCAGCCCCGGGACAGGGATCGGCTACACCTTC.

V is TRBV18 and J is TRBJ1-2; D is unclear. Germline CDR1 reads KGHSH; CDR2 reads LQKENI. This CDR3 region has 14 residues. Trimming stripped 0 bases from V and 7 bases from J, with 12 bases between. This CDR3 reads CASSPPTPASGYTF. The CDR3, as DNA: TGTGCCAGCTCACCACCAACGCCTGCCAGTGGCTACACCTTC.

Note on this clone: This likely comes from a read error, as the CDR3 has no conserved phenylalanine or tryptophan at its end. This chain links TRBV6-6 with TRBJ1-2; TRBD1 might be the D (5 bases). The CDR3 covers 14 residues. Germline CDR1 MNHNY, CDR2 SVGAGI (reference sequence). The V gene lost 2 bases and the J gene lost 8 bases, with 15 bases spanning the gap. The CDR3 protein is CASSYPGTGRGYTL. The CDR3 coding sequence is TGTGCCAGCAGTTACCCTGGGACTGGCAGAGGCTACACCCTC.

This clone was counted between two and nine times. V is TRBV4-3 and J is TRBJ1-4; 7 bases align to TRBD1. CDR3 size: 13 residues. Germline CDR1 LGHNA, CDR2 YSLEER. Trimming took 5 bases from V and 6 from J; bases not matched to a gene: 3. The CDR3 reads CASSDRVDEKLFF. The CDR3 DNA reads as TGCGCCAGCAGCGACAGGGTAGATGAAAAACTGTTTTTT.

This clone is deemed medium-sized. The chain carries TRBV11-2 and TRBJ1-2; the D is unclear. V gave up 5 bases and J gave up 2 bases, with 15 bases separating them. Germline V lookup: CDR1 SGHAT, CDR2 FQNNGV. This CDR3 is built from 15 residues. The CDR3: CASSQVARWNYGYTF. The CDR3 nucleotides are TGTGCCAGCAGCCAAGTCGCCCGTTGGAACTATGGCTACACCTTC.

The CDR3 DNA is TGTGCCAGTAGTAGAAAAAGGGGGACAGGGTATACCGAGCAGTACTTC. Translated: CASSRKRGTGYTEQYF. This chain links TRBV19 with TRBJ2-7, with 9 bases matching TRBD1. Germline CDR1 and CDR2: LNHDA and SQIVND (reference sequence). J lost 6 bases, V lost 4 bases, and 13 bases had no gene match. CDR3 length equals 16 residues.

This clone was found once. The chain links TRBV6-5 to TRBJ1-1, with D uncertain. The germline V gene has CDR1 MNHEY and CDR2 SVGAGI. V gave up 0 bases and J gave up 1 base, with 9 bases separating them. This CDR3 is built from 15 residues. The CDR3 DNA is TGTGCCAGCAGTTACTCGACTCGGGGGAACACTGAAGCTTTCTTT. Translating it yields CASSYSTRGNTEAFF.

The rearrangement joins TRBV4-1 to TRBJ1-2; no clear D. V shed 1 base and J shed 3 bases, with 9 bases lying between them. CDR3 size: 14 residues. Germline CDR1 and CDR2: MGHRA and YSYEKL. DNA of the CDR3: TGCGCCAGCAGCCAAGGGTTGGTGGACTATGGCTACACCTTC. Its translation is CASSQGLVDYGYTF.

The chain joins TRBV7-9 to TRBJ1-1; D is perhaps TRBD1 (5 bases). The CDR3 loop spans 14 amino acids. V shed 6 bases and J shed 4 bases, with 15 bases lying between them. Per germline, CDR1 SEHNR and CDR2 FQNEAQ (reference sequence). CDR3 in DNA: TGTGCCAGCAGTTTTCACGGTGGGGGCACTGAAGCTTTCTTT. Encoded protein: CASSFHGGGTEAFF.

The rearrangement joins TRBV14 to TRBJ2-6; a weak D match, TRBD1 (6 bases). The germline V gene has CDR1 SGHDN and CDR2 FVKESK. This CDR3 has 18 amino acids. The germline V and J ends were trimmed by 3 bases and 0 bases, with 15 bases remaining between them. The CDR3 protein is CASSQGASPLSGANVLTF. DNA for the CDR3: TGTGCCAGCAGCCAGGGGGCGTCCCCCCTCTCTGGGGCCAACGTCCTGACTTTC.

V gene TRBV27 combines with J gene TRBJ1-1; D gene ambiguous. This CDR3 has 14 residues. CDR1 and CDR2 from the germline V gene are MNHEY and SMNVEV (reference sequence). V lost 5 bases to trimming and J lost 1 base, with 11 bases between them. The DNA of the CDR3 is TGTGCCAGCAGTCCCTTCCCAGGGAACACTGAAGCTTTCTTT. It is translated as CASSPFPGNTEAFF.

The genes are TRBV19 and TRBJ2-7; 8 bases line up with TRBD2. This CDR3 is built from 13 residues. V dropped 5 bases and J dropped 3; count of bases not matched to a gene: 3. Germline values: CDR1 LNHDA, CDR2 SQIVND (reference sequence). In nucleotides, the CDR3 is TGTGCCAGTAGTGAACTAGCGGACTACGAGCAGTACTTC. Translated: CASSELADYEQYF.

CDR3 sequence: CASSLGGFSNIQYF. The CDR3 bases are TGTGCCAGCAGCTTAGGGGGGTTCAGCAACATTCAGTACTTC. J is TRBJ2-4 and V is TRBV11-2; D tentatively fits TRBD1 or TRBD2 (5 bases each). The CDR3 totals 14 residues. V was trimmed by 1 base and J by 7 bases, leaving 11 bases between them. Germline values: CDR1 SGHAT, CDR2 FQNNGV.

This clone has a single count. V usage is TRBV30 and J usage is TRBJ2-7; TRBD2 matches 11 bases. The CDR3 is made up of 17 amino acids. CDR1 is GTSNPN, CDR2 SVGIG, per germline (reference sequence). J was trimmed by 4 bases and V by 0 bases; bases with no gene match: 11. Here the CDR3 DNA reads TGTGCCTGGAGTGTAAGGCTAGCGGGAGGCGTAATTTACGAGCAGTACTTC. Amino acids: CAWSVRLAGGVIYEQYF.

This chain uses TRBV7-3 with TRBJ1-2, with D possibly being TRBD1 (6 bases). CDR3 length: 15 residues. V shed 5 bases and J shed 5 bases, with 18 bases lying between them. CDR1 is SGHTA, CDR2 FQGTGA, per germline. The CDR3 reads CASSPHRVALYGYTF. CDR3 in DNA: TGTGCCAGCAGCCCCCACAGGGTGGCCCTTTATGGCTACACCTTC.

This clone was found once. The chain recombines TRBV21-1 with TRBJ1-2. TRBV21-1 is a pseudogene segment. The CDR3 is made up of 18 amino acids. The CDR3 here is CASSKGGVQNRRMVGYTF. DNA of the CDR3: TGTGCCAGCAGCAAAGGAGGGGTCCAAAACAGGAGGATGGTGGGCTACACCTTC.

DNA of the CDR3: TGTGCCAGCAGCTTCGACGGGAGGGCAGATACGCAGTATTTT. It codes for CASSFDGRADTQYF. The chain has TRBV5-8 and TRBJ2-3; 8 bases are a match to TRBD2. Germline trimming cut 2 bases from V and 4 bases from J; bases unmatched to any gene: 3. Germline assignment: CDR1 SGHTS and CDR2 YDEGEE. There are 14 residues in the CDR3.

This clone was seen a few times. The chain combines TRBV19 with TRBJ1-5; D remains unclear. Germline lookup yields CDR1 LNHDA and CDR2 SQIVND (reference sequence). The V and J ends lost 8 bases and 0 bases respectively, with 14 bases between them. The CDR3 is 15 amino acids. DNA for the CDR3: TGTGCCAGTCGAGTCGTACTTTATAGCAATCAGCCCCAGCATTTT. The encoded protein is CASRVVLYSNQPQHF.

This clone was seen just once. This chain connects TRBV5-1 to TRBJ2-1; 7 nucleotides align to TRBD1. The CDR3 sequence is 16 residues long. V was pared by 3 bases and J by 6 bases, with 12 bases of the junction left unmatched. Germline V gene lookup returns CDR1 SGHRS and CDR2 YFSETQ. The CDR3 bases are TGCGCCAGCAGCTGGACGCACAGGGGCAACGGCAATGAGCAGTTCTTC. Translation gives CASSWTHRGNGNEQFF.